The clone carrying this TCR beta chain was picked up many times. The data belong to a study of CDR3 diversity in severe acne. TCRdb recomputed calls from the PCR reads with MiXCR, one row per CDR3 protein. The table lists more than 70,000 distinct CDR3 sequences, 45% to 50% of them singletons, with around 10% in the top ten. The CDR3 consists of 14 residues. Germline loops: CDR1 DFQATT, CDR2 SNEGSKA (reference sequence). V lost 3 bases to trimming and J lost 4 bases, with 15 bases between them. Input material: blood. The sequence derives from a male donor with severe acne vulgaris. The chain joins TRBV20-1 to TRBJ1-2, with D maybe TRBD1 (5 bases). The CDR3 nucleotides are TGCAGTGCTAGCCGACCAGGGCCGGGCTATGGCTACACCTTC. Protein sequence: CSASRPGPGYGYTF.